Listed below are T cell receptor beta chains from one sample, sequenced in a study of blood T cell repertoires in COVID-19. Clones were sequenced by immunoSEQ multiplex PCR, and TCRdb holds only the in-frame ones, with some missing. The sample contains 150,000 or so clones, around 82% of which appear only once. The sample was peripheral blood. The receptors originated from a man in his sixties with COVID-19, enrolled during active disease. CDR3s include the opening cysteine and the closing phenylalanine or tryptophan. Fields, in order: D gene, clone size, V gene, J gene, CDR3 protein, CDR3 DNA. D genes are given only for firm matches. For some rows the clone size is stated as once, few or many, or as a class when expanded; others skip it.

d_gene: -
abundance: -
v_gene: TRBV4-3
j_gene: TRBJ1-4
CDR3aa: CASSQEQGRGEKLFF
CDR3nt: TGCGCCAGCAGCCAAGAGCAGGGGAGAGGGGAAAAACTGTTTTTT

d_gene: -
abundance: -
v_gene: TRBV29-1
j_gene: TRBJ2-7
CDR3aa: CSGTGGLGGGEQYF
CDR3nt: TGCAGCGGGACTGGGGGTTTGGGAGGAGGCGAGCAGTACTTC

d_gene: -
abundance: -
v_gene: TRBV14
j_gene: TRBJ1-4
CDR3aa: CASSPDPRTATTNEKLFF
CDR3nt: TGTGCCAGCAGCCCCGACCCGAGGACAGCAACAACTAATGAAAAACTGTTTTTT

d_gene: -
abundance: -
v_gene: TRBV11-3
j_gene: TRBJ1-3
CDR3aa: CASSPQSGGTSGNTIYF
CDR3nt: TGTGCCAGCAGTCCCCAGTCGGGGGGCACCTCTGGAAACACCATATATTTT

d_gene: TRBD2
abundance: -
v_gene: TRBV7-9
j_gene: TRBJ2-1
CDR3aa: CASSLKREASYNEQFF
CDR3nt: TGTGCCAGCAGCTTAAAGCGGGAGGCCTCCTACAATGAGCAGTTCTTC

d_gene: TRBD1
abundance: -
v_gene: TRBV7-9
j_gene: TRBJ1-2
CDR3aa: CASSIITGGAGGYTF
CDR3nt: TGTGCCAGCAGCATTATTACAGGGGGCGCAGGTGGCTACACCTTC

d_gene: TRBD1
abundance: -
v_gene: TRBV19
j_gene: TRBJ1-2
CDR3aa: CASSERQGNYGYTF
CDR3nt: TGTGCCAGTAGTGAACGACAGGGAAACTATGGCTACACCTTC

d_gene: -
abundance: -
v_gene: TRBV4-3
j_gene: TRBJ2-7
CDR3aa: CASSQEGWAGEQYF
CDR3nt: TGCGCCAGCAGCCAAGAGGGGTGGGCGGGGGAGCAGTACTTC

d_gene: -
abundance: -
v_gene: TRBV24-1
j_gene: TRBJ2-1
CDR3aa: CATRGSGPYNEQFF
CDR3nt: TGTGCCACCCGGGGTAGCGGTCCCTACAATGAGCAGTTCTTC

d_gene: -
abundance: -
v_gene: TRBV5-1
j_gene: TRBJ2-7
CDR3aa: CASSLASGSYYEQYF
CDR3nt: TGCGCCAGCAGCTTAGCTTCGGGTAGTTACTACGAGCAGTACTTC

d_gene: -
abundance: few
v_gene: TRBV21-1
j_gene: TRBJ2-3
CDR3aa: CASSKGSNRVVEDTQYF
CDR3nt: TGTGCCAGCAGCAAAGGATCGAACAGGGTCGTTGAAGATACGCAGTATTTT

d_gene: TRBD2
abundance: -
v_gene: TRBV7-7
j_gene: TRBJ2-5
CDR3aa: CASSPAGLAEETQYF
CDR3nt: TGTGCTAGCAGCCCGGCCGGACTAGCCGAAGAGACCCAGTACTTC

d_gene: -
abundance: -
v_gene: TRBV11-3
j_gene: TRBJ2-4
CDR3aa: CASSLEVGADIQYF
CDR3nt: TGTGCCAGCAGCTTAGAGGTAGGGGCGGACATTCAGTACTTC

d_gene: -
abundance: -
v_gene: TRBV15
j_gene: TRBJ1-1
CDR3aa: CATSRGGHPGMNTEAFF
CDR3nt: TGTGCCACCAGCAGAGGCGGCCACCCGGGAATGAACACTGAAGCTTTCTTT

d_gene: -
abundance: -
v_gene: TRBV7-9
j_gene: TRBJ1-3
CDR3aa: CASSPSAGNTIYF
CDR3nt: TGTGCCAGCAGCCCTAGTGCCGGAAACACCATATATTTT

d_gene: TRBD2
abundance: -
v_gene: TRBV10-3
j_gene: TRBJ2-3
CDR3aa: CATGTSGATDTQYF
CDR3nt: TGTGCCACGGGGACTAGCGGGGCCACAGATACGCAGTATTTT

d_gene: TRBD2
abundance: -
v_gene: TRBV5-4
j_gene: TRBJ2-2
CDR3aa: CASSLELAGLTGELFF
CDR3nt: TGTGCCAGCAGCTTGGAGCTAGCGGGCTTAACCGGGGAGCTGTTTTTT

d_gene: TRBD1
abundance: -
v_gene: TRBV7-2
j_gene: TRBJ1-1
CDR3aa: CASSWDRGNTEAFF
CDR3nt: TGTGCCAGCAGCTGGGACAGGGGGAACACTGAAGCTTTCTTT

d_gene: TRBD1
abundance: -
v_gene: TRBV12-3/TRBV12-4
j_gene: TRBJ1-2
CDR3aa: CASRQGPNYGYTF
CDR3nt: TGTGCCAGTAGACAGGGACCTAACTATGGCTACACCTTC

d_gene: TRBD1
abundance: -
v_gene: TRBV18
j_gene: TRBJ1-6
CDR3aa: CASSPYGQGYNSPLHF
CDR3nt: TGTGCCAGCTCACCCTACGGACAGGGCTATAATTCACCCCTCCACTTT

d_gene: TRBD1
abundance: -
v_gene: TRBV15
j_gene: TRBJ1-5
CDR3aa: CATEGHKTTGTGDRTNQPQHF
CDR3nt: TGTGCCACCGAAGGGCATAAAACAACCGGGACAGGGGATCGCACCAATCAGCCCCAGCATTTT

d_gene: TRBD1
abundance: -
v_gene: TRBV18
j_gene: TRBJ1-6
CDR3aa: CASSPGDRGNSPLHF
CDR3nt: TGTGCCAGCTCACCAGGCGACAGGGGCAATTCACCCCTCCACTTT

d_gene: -
abundance: once
v_gene: TRBV15
j_gene: TRBJ2-1
CDR3aa: CAATRGLGGNSYNEQFF
CDR3nt: TGTGCCGCCACCAGGGGTTTAGGGGGAAACTCCTACAATGAGCAGTTCTTC

d_gene: -
abundance: -
v_gene: TRBV5-3
j_gene: TRBJ1-2
CDR3aa: CARSLQVGYTF
CDR3nt: TGTGCCAGAAGCTTACAGGTTGGCTACACCTTC

d_gene: TRBD1
abundance: -
v_gene: TRBV18
j_gene: TRBJ2-7
CDR3aa: CASSPYRGDSYEQYF
CDR3nt: TGTGCCAGCTCACCCTACAGGGGAGATTCCTACGAGCAGTACTTC

d_gene: -
abundance: -
v_gene: TRBV19
j_gene: TRBJ1-1
CDR3aa: CASSILFFGGLTGNTEAFF
CDR3nt: TGTGCCAGTAGTATTTTATTTTTTGGGGGATTGACAGGGAACACTGAAGCTTTCTTT

d_gene: -
abundance: -
v_gene: TRBV5-1
j_gene: TRBJ1-1
CDR3aa: CASSLSIVNTEAFF
CDR3nt: TGCGCCAGCAGCTTGAGCATCGTGAACACTGAAGCTTTCTTT

d_gene: -
abundance: -
v_gene: TRBV19
j_gene: TRBJ2-7
CDR3aa: CASSKVGSPTPLYEQYF
CDR3nt: TGTGCCAGTAGTAAAGTGGGCTCGCCCACCCCACTCTACGAGCAGTACTTC

d_gene: -
abundance: -
v_gene: TRBV12-3/TRBV12-4
j_gene: TRBJ1-6
CDR3aa: CASSPGLNSPLHF
CDR3nt: TGTGCCAGCAGTCCCGGACTAAATTCACCCCTCCACTTT

d_gene: -
abundance: -
v_gene: TRBV19
j_gene: TRBJ2-5
CDR3aa: CASSLTRAGTETQYF
CDR3nt: TGTGCCAGTAGTCTCACCCGGGCGGGGACGGAGACCCAGTACTTC

d_gene: TRBD1
abundance: -
v_gene: TRBV19
j_gene: TRBJ1-1
CDR3aa: CASSIGLGQGVTEAFF
CDR3nt: TGTGCCAGTAGTATAGGGCTCGGACAGGGAGTCACTGAAGCTTTCTTT

d_gene: -
abundance: few
v_gene: TRBV6-1
j_gene: TRBJ1-2
CDR3aa: CASSDRGAWGGYTF
CDR3nt: TGTGCCAGCAGTGATCGGGGGGCCTGGGGTGGCTACACCTTC

d_gene: -
abundance: -
v_gene: TRBV5-6
j_gene: TRBJ1-1
CDR3aa: CASSAGFNTEAFF
CDR3nt: TGTGCCAGCAGCGCGGGATTTAACACTGAAGCTTTCTTT

d_gene: -
abundance: -
v_gene: TRBV7-8
j_gene: TRBJ1-1
CDR3aa: CASSLAGGNTEAFF
CDR3nt: TGTGCCAGCAGCTTAGCGGGAGGGAACACTGAAGCTTTCTTT

d_gene: TRBD2
abundance: -
v_gene: TRBV7-9
j_gene: TRBJ2-1
CDR3aa: CASSLTGGHNEQFF
CDR3nt: TGTGCCAGCAGCCTTACGGGGGGTCACAATGAGCAGTTCTTC

d_gene: -
abundance: -
v_gene: TRBV20-1
j_gene: TRBJ2-3
CDR3aa: CSASDPNTQYF
CDR3nt: TGCAGTGCCAGCGACCCGAATACGCAGTATTTT

d_gene: TRBD1
abundance: -
v_gene: TRBV24-1
j_gene: TRBJ1-1
CDR3aa: CATSDSRTGRNTEAFF
CDR3nt: TGTGCCACCAGTGATTCCCGGACAGGAAGGAACACTGAAGCTTTCTTT

d_gene: -
abundance: -
v_gene: TRBV25-1
j_gene: TRBJ1-2
CDR3aa: CATGGPGDGYTF
CDR3nt: TGTGCCACCGGAGGGCCCGGTGATGGCTACACCTTC

d_gene: TRBD2
abundance: few
v_gene: TRBV5-1
j_gene: TRBJ2-3
CDR3aa: CASSRPGTSGADTQYF
CDR3nt: TGCGCCAGCAGCCGCCCGGGGACTAGCGGGGCGGATACGCAGTATTTT

d_gene: TRBD2
abundance: -
v_gene: TRBV29-1
j_gene: TRBJ2-7
CDR3aa: CSVLLASYEQYF
CDR3nt: TGCAGCGTTCTACTAGCGTCCTACGAGCAGTACTTC

d_gene: -
abundance: medium-sized
v_gene: TRBV7-9
j_gene: TRBJ2-7
CDR3aa: CASSPLYEQYF
CDR3nt: TGTGCCAGCAGCCCCCTTTACGAGCAGTACTTC

d_gene: -
abundance: -
v_gene: TRBV25-1
j_gene: TRBJ2-7
CDR3aa: CASSRITGSYEQYF
CDR3nt: TGTGCCAGCAGTCGGATTACAGGCTCCTACGAGCAGTACTTC

d_gene: -
abundance: -
v_gene: TRBV15
j_gene: TRBJ1-5
CDR3aa: CATSVGGGNQPQHF
CDR3nt: TGTGCCACCAGCGTGGGGGGAGGGAATCAGCCCCAGCATTTT

d_gene: TRBD1
abundance: -
v_gene: TRBV29-1
j_gene: TRBJ1-1
CDR3aa: CSVESQGRGTSMNTEAFF
CDR3nt: TGCAGCGTTGAAAGTCAGGGCAGGGGGACATCCATGAACACTGAAGCTTTCTTT

d_gene: -
abundance: -
v_gene: TRBV11-2
j_gene: TRBJ2-5
CDR3aa: CASSLLEPSQETQYF
CDR3nt: TGTGCCAGCAGCTTGCTTGAGCCGAGCCAAGAGACCCAGTACTTC

d_gene: TRBD1
abundance: -
v_gene: TRBV27
j_gene: TRBJ2-3
CDR3aa: CASSLSTGEIDTQYF
CDR3nt: TGTGCCAGCAGTTTATCTACAGGGGAAATAGATACGCAGTATTTT

d_gene: -
abundance: -
v_gene: TRBV6-5
j_gene: TRBJ2-7
CDR3aa: CASSSLGAQIYEQYF
CDR3nt: TGTGCCAGCAGTTCTCTGGGGGCCCAAATATACGAGCAGTACTTC

d_gene: -
abundance: few
v_gene: TRBV2
j_gene: TRBJ1-3
CDR3aa: CASSEGGAGNTIYF
CDR3nt: TGTGCCAGCAGTGAAGGCGGGGCTGGAAACACCATATATTTT

d_gene: TRBD1
abundance: -
v_gene: TRBV18
j_gene: TRBJ2-1
CDR3aa: CASSPALKRTGGNEQFF
CDR3nt: TGTGCCAGCTCACCCGCCCTAAAACGGACAGGGGGGAATGAGCAGTTCTTC